The 28 T cell receptor beta chains in this list originate from one sample, sequenced in a study of cytomegalovirus exposure and HLA in healthy donors. The PCR employed 60 Vbeta primers together with 13 Jbeta primers. Measured with immunoSEQ multiplex PCR; TCRdb has only the in-frame clones, and not every one. This sample has 110,000 or so clones; around 77% occur once, and the top ten carry less than 6%. Sequenced sample: PBMCs. These receptors came from a woman aged 25 to 39 in good health and CMV-seropositive.

V gene TRBV5-1 combines with J gene TRBJ1-2; TRBD1 aligns across 9 bases. Looked up from germline, CDR1 is SGHRS and CDR2 is YFSETQ. V lost 0 bases, J lost 4 bases, and 1 base stayed unmatched. The CDR3 is made up of 14 amino acids. Here the CDR3 reads CASSLGDRAYGYTF. Written as DNA, the CDR3 is TGCGCCAGCAGCTTGGGGGACAGGGCCTATGGCTACACCTTC. The variable domain in full, with the rest retrieved from reference TRBV5-1 and TRBJ1-2, is KAGVTQTPRYLIKTRGQQVTLSCSPISGHRSVSWYQQTPGQGLQFLFEYFSETQRNKGNFPGRFSGRQFSNSRSEMNVSTLELGDSALYLCASSLGDRAYGYTFGSGTRLTVV.

This clone appeared a few times. The chain is built from TRBV5-4 and TRBJ1-6; perhaps TRBD1 as D (5 bases). Per germline, CDR1 SGHNT and CDR2 YYREEE (reference sequence). The V and J ends lost 3 bases and 9 bases respectively, with 19 bases between them. This CDR3 is 16 amino acids long. The CDR3 coding sequence is TGTGCCAGCAGCTCGGGGGGATCGCGGGAGGGTTCACCCCTCCACTTT. Its protein is CASSSGGSREGSPLHF.

The chain recombines TRBV19 with TRBJ2-1; 8 nucleotides match TRBD2. Germline V gives CDR1 LNHDA, CDR2 SQIVND (reference sequence). The J segment lost 8 bases and the V segment lost 6 bases, leaving 9 bases of the junction unmatched. CDR3 length: 14 residues. The CDR3 reads CASRTSGPLDEQFF. The DNA of the CDR3 is TGTGCCAGTAGAACTAGCGGACCCCTTGATGAGCAGTTCTTC.

This clone has only one observation. The chain carries TRBV10-3 and TRBJ2-1, with D perhaps TRBD1 (6 bases). Per the germline V gene, CDR1 is ENHRY and CDR2 is SYGVKD. The CDR3 is 17 amino acids. V lost 0 bases and J lost 4, with 16 bases in between. Here the CDR3 reads CAISESIQGSFYNEQFF. Here the CDR3 DNA reads TGTGCCATCAGTGAGTCGATTCAGGGGTCCTTTTACAATGAGCAGTTCTTC.

The chain combines TRBV5-3 with TRBJ2-7, with D possibly being TRBD2 (5 bases). TRBV5-3 is given ORF status, its function remaining uncertain. The CDR3 loop spans 15 amino acids. Trimming left V 0 bases short and J 6 bases short, with 16 bases between. The CDR3 DNA sequence: TGTGCCAGAAGCTTGGCAAGTCTAGCATCACCCGAGCAGTACTTC. Protein: CARSLASLASPEQYF.

This clone came up a few times. The chain has TRBV2 and TRBJ1-5; 7 nucleotides line up with TRBD1. The CDR3 loop spans 14 amino acids. Trimming at V came to 9 bases and at J to 9 bases, leaving 14 bases not matched to a gene. Germline-derived CDR1 and CDR2 are SNHLY and FYNNEI. The DNA of the CDR3 is TGTGCCAGTACACCTGGCAGGGGGGTTCGGCCCCAGCATTTT. Translation gives CASTPGRGVRPQHF.

The chain recombines TRBV4-1 with TRBJ2-5, with D perhaps matching TRBD2 (5 bases). Trimming took 0 bases from V and 6 from J, leaving 11 bases between them. This CDR3 spans 14 amino acids. CDR1 is MGHRA and CDR2 is YSYEKL in the germline V gene. CDR3 DNA sequence: TGCGCCAGCAGCCAAGATGGTGGGAGTAAGACCCAGTACTTC. Its translation: CASSQDGGSKTQYF.

This clone was seen a handful of times. The CDR3 region has the DNA TGTGCCAGCAGTGTGGGACAGATTATGAACACTGAAGCTTTCTTT. This codes for CASSVGQIMNTEAFF. The rearrangement links TRBV6-5 to TRBJ1-1; 7 positions match TRBD1. CDR3 length: 15 amino acids. Trimming took 5 bases from V and 0 from J; bases not matched to a gene: 6. CDR1 and CDR2 from the germline V gene are MNHEY and SVGAGI.

The chain has TRBV13 and TRBJ1-1; TRBD1 agrees at 7 bases. Germline CDR1 is PRHDT and CDR2 is FYEKMQ (reference sequence). J was trimmed by 4 bases and V by 5 bases; bases with no gene match: 4. The CDR3 extends over 13 amino acids. The CDR3 loop is CASSLAGGTEAFF. The DNA of the CDR3 is TGTGCCAGCAGCCTCGCAGGGGGCACTGAAGCTTTCTTT.

The rearrangement links TRBV16 to TRBJ1-6, with D unresolved. Trimming removed 0 bases from V and 7 bases from J, with 4 bases in between. CDR3 length: 13 amino acids. In germline, CDR1 is KGHSY, CDR2 FQNENV. The CDR3 is CASSQSRNSPLHF. In DNA form, the CDR3 reads TGTGCCAGCAGCCAATCTCGGAATTCACCCCTCCACTTT.

The genes are TRBV5-6 and TRBJ1-3, with a weak D call TRBD1 (6 bases). Trimming took 6 bases from V and 4 from J, leaving 23 bases between them. Germline lookup yields CDR1 SGHDT and CDR2 YYEEEE. This CDR3 region has 17 residues. CDR3 protein: CASNVEVQGPFGNTIYF. DNA for the CDR3: TGTGCCAGCAACGTTGAAGTACAGGGCCCCTTCGGAAACACCATATATTTT.

The chain has TRBV19 and TRBJ2-2, with D perhaps TRBD2 (6 bases). CDR1 and CDR2 from the germline V gene are LNHDA and SQIVND (reference sequence). This CDR3 contains 17 residues. Trimming stripped 7 bases from V and 2 bases from J, with 20 bases between. The CDR3 DNA follows: TGTGCCAGTATCCCAAGTCCGCTAGCGAGTAACACCGGGGAGCTGTTTTTT. Translating gives CASIPSPLASNTGELFF.

The chain joins TRBV19 to TRBJ1-1, with D possibly TRBD1 on 5 matching bases. The CDR3 extends over 13 amino acids. The V gene's germline CDR1 is LNHDA and CDR2 SQIVND (reference sequence). Trimming shortened V by 7 bases and J by 2 bases, and 11 bases separated the two germline ends. CDR3 loop: CASNIRGNTEAFF. The CDR3, as DNA: TGTGCCAGTAATATTAGGGGAAACACTGAAGCTTTCTTT.

This chain joins TRBV30 and TRBJ2-7; D not certain. The germline gives CDR1 GTSNPN, CDR2 SVGIG (reference sequence). The CDR3 sequence is 11 residues long. V was cut by 4 bases and J by 3 bases, with 7 bases left in between. CDR3 sequence reads: CAWINYYEQYF. In nucleotides, the CDR3 is TGTGCCTGGATAAATTACTACGAGCAGTACTTC.

The V and J genes are TRBV10-3 and TRBJ2-7; 12 nucleotides agree with TRBD2. Germline assignment: CDR1 ENHRY and CDR2 SYGVKD. This CDR3 has 16 residues. V trimming: 7 bases; J trimming: 6 bases; junction bases outside the gene matches: 13. The CDR3 sequence: CAITNKSSGRASEQYF. The CDR3 DNA sequence: TGTGCCATCACCAATAAGTCTAGCGGGAGGGCATCCGAGCAGTACTTC.

This clone has only one observation. The V gene is TRBV5-4, the J gene TRBJ2-1; D is uncertain. In germline, CDR1 is SGHNT, CDR2 YYREEE (reference sequence). V was clipped by 1 base and J by 6 bases, with 5 bases between them. The CDR3 contains 12 residues. The CDR3 sequence is CASSLSPNEQFF. In nucleotides, the CDR3 is TGTGCCAGCAGCTTGTCTCCCAATGAGCAGTTCTTC. The entire variable domain, with the rest obtained from reference TRBV5-4 and TRBJ2-1, is as follows: ETGVTQSPTHLIKTRGQQVTLRCSSQSGHNTVSWYQQALGQGPQFIFQYYREEENGRGNFPPRFSGLQFPNYSSELNVNALELDDSALYLCASSLSPNEQFFGPGTRLTVL.

This chain joins TRBV9 and TRBJ2-3; D is unclear. CDR3 length: 12 residues. The germline V and J ends were trimmed by 4 bases and 1 base, with 4 bases remaining between them. Germline V CDR1 and CDR2: SGDLS, YYNGEE. In DNA form, the CDR3 reads TGTGCCAGCAGCACTGGCACAGATACGCAGTATTTT. Translating it yields CASSTGTDTQYF.

The chain joins TRBV13 to TRBJ2-5; 8 bases map to TRBD1. Trimming took 1 base from V and 7 from J; bases not matched to a gene: 11. The germline CDR1 and CDR2 sequences are PRHDT and FYEKMQ (reference sequence). The CDR3 is 16 amino acids. The CDR3: CASSLAATGAGGTQYF. CDR3 nucleotides: TGTGCCAGCAGCTTAGCCGCGACAGGGGCTGGCGGGACCCAGTACTTC. The full variable domain, its missing parts supplied by reference TRBV13 and TRBJ2-5, is AAGVIQSPRHLIKEKRETATLKCYPIPRHDTVYWYQQGPGQDPQFLISFYEKMQSDKGSIPDRFSAQQFSDYHSELNMSSLELGDSALYFCASSLAATGAGGTQYFGPGTRLLVL.

The CDR3 reads CASSLDTHGYTF. CDR3 nucleotides: TGTGCCAGCAGTTTGGACACCCATGGCTACACCTTC. The chain recombines TRBV28 with TRBJ1-2, with a weak D call TRBD1 (5 bases). Germline V CDR1 and CDR2: MDHEN, SYDVKM. V shed 3 bases and J shed 6 bases, with 8 bases lying between them. The CDR3 is 12 residues long.

This chain uses TRBV5-1 with TRBJ2-3, with TRBD2 matching 14 bases. Germline CDR1 SGHRS, CDR2 YFSETQ. The CDR3 loop spans 16 amino acids. V trimming: 7 bases; J trimming: 3 bases; junction bases outside the gene matches: 7. In DNA, the CDR3 is TGCGCCAGCCGCGGACTAGCGGGGGGAAGAACAGATACGCAGTATTTT. Encoded protein: CASRGLAGGRTDTQYF.

The chain employs TRBV13 and TRBJ2-1, with 12 nucleotides matching TRBD2. Germline CDR1 and CDR2: PRHDT and FYEKMQ (reference sequence). V shed 5 bases and J 7 bases; nucleotides not matched to a gene: 6. The CDR3 has 15 amino acids. The CDR3 DNA reads TGTGCCAGCAGCCCCACGACTAGCGGGAGAAATGAGCAGTTCTTC. Translated: CASSPTTSGRNEQFF.

This chain connects TRBV11-3 to TRBJ2-1, with 8 bases matching TRBD1. Germline lookup yields CDR1 SGHNT and CDR2 YENEEA. There are 12 residues in the CDR3. The V gene end was trimmed by 5 bases and the J gene end by 8 bases; junction bases not matched to a gene: 2. The CDR3 DNA reads as TGTGCCAGCAGCCCGGACAGGGATGAGCAGTTCTTC. Its translation: CASSPDRDEQFF.

DNA of the CDR3: TGCGCCAGCAGGAGACTAGCGGGAGACAATGAGCAGTTCTTC. Translated, it gives CASRRLAGDNEQFF. This chain links TRBV5-1 with TRBJ2-1, with TRBD2 matching 12 bases. The CDR3 runs 14 residues. CDR1 is SGHRS, CDR2 YFSETQ, per germline. V shed 5 bases and J 5 bases; nucleotides not matched to a gene: 2.

This chain joins TRBV7-3 and TRBJ1-2, with a tentative D call TRBD1 (6 bases). Germline loops: CDR1 SGHTA, CDR2 FQGTGA. This CDR3 comprises 14 residues. Between the trimmed V and J ends, which lost 5 bases and 1 base, there was a span of 11 bases. The DNA for the CDR3 is TGTGCCAGCAGCCAGGACAGTAGTAACTATGGCTACACCTTC. This sequence encodes CASSQDSSNYGYTF. Combining the CDR3 with reference TRBV7-3 and TRBJ1-2 gives the whole variable domain GAGVSQTPSNKVTEKGKYVELRCDPISGHTALYWYRQSLGQGPEFLIYFQGTGAADDSGLPNDRFFAVRPEGSVSTLKIQRTERGDSAVYLCASSQDSSNYGYTFGSGTRLTVV.

This chain links TRBV7-9 with TRBJ2-3; possibly TRBD2 for D (5 bases). The CDR3 spans 14 residues. Germline V lookup: CDR1 SEHNR, CDR2 FQNEAQ (reference sequence). Trimming removed 5 bases from V and 6 bases from J, with 15 bases in between. CDR3 residues: CASSVTRTDDTQYF. In DNA form, the CDR3 reads TGTGCCAGCAGCGTAACTAGAACGGATGATACGCAGTATTTT.

This clone was seen repeatedly, ten times or more. This chain connects TRBV6-6 to TRBJ2-7; D not certain. The length of the CDR3 is 11 residues. Germline V gene sequence: CDR1 MNHNY, CDR2 SVGAGI (reference sequence). V was shortened by 6 bases and J by 9 bases, with 12 bases between the two germline ends. The CDR3 is CASSNTLGQYF. For the CDR3, the DNA is TGTGCCAGCAGCAATACTCTAGGGCAGTACTTC.

On this clone itself: The sample has other DNA sequences that encode this CDR3 too. This sequence joins TRBV4-1 and TRBJ2-5, with TRBD1 matching 8 bases. The V gene end was trimmed by 3 bases and the J gene end by 4 bases; junction bases not matched to a gene: 4. Germline V gives CDR1 MGHRA, CDR2 YSYEKL. The CDR3 contains 14 residues. The CDR3 nucleotides are TGCGCCAGCAGCCAGAGAACAGGGGGAGAGACCCAGTACTTC. Protein product: CASSQRTGGETQYF.

The CDR3 here is CASSFRQALEETQYF. The CDR3 region has the DNA TGCGCCAGCAGCTTCCGACAGGCCCTAGAAGAGACCCAGTACTTC. The chain couples TRBV5-1 to TRBJ2-5; a weak D match, TRBD1 (6 bases). This CDR3 is built from 15 residues. Trimming removed 2 bases from V and 3 bases from J, with 14 bases in between. The V gene's germline CDR1 is SGHRS and CDR2 YFSETQ.